The entry below gives a single TCR beta chain sequence along with its context. There is no known antigen for this receptor. No base quality values were provided; no much bigger clone lies one nucleotide off. Counted from cysteine to phenylalanine, this CDR3 has 15 amino acids. Just CDR3 DNA is preserved here, 45 bases in frame from base 1. V trim: 4 bases; J trim: 4 bases; unmatched bases: 8. The germline V gene specifies SGHTA as CDR1 and FQGNSA as CDR2. The cohort was made up of approximately 670 healthy bone marrow donors. Cohort members were all nominally healthy when sampled, although unrecorded immune exposures were likely present. The donor tested CMV seronegative, placing the donor among the roughly 340 seronegative members of the cohort. A peripheral blood sample was provided by each donor, and peripheral blood mononuclear cells were used for TCR beta sequencing. Genomic DNA extraction from the blood cell samples was performed with the Qiagen DNeasy Blood Extraction Kit.

Library preparation was by the immunoSEQ multiplex PCR assay. For the multiplex PCR, a mixture combining 60 forward primers for TCR Vbeta segments and 13 reverse primers for TCR Jbeta segments was used. The CDR3 region of rearranged TCR beta genes was amplified from genomic DNA with a multiplex PCR assay. The amplified TCR beta libraries were sequenced on the Illumina HiSeq System as 87-base-pair reads. For the original study's pipeline: Across the roughly 670 repertoires, a later analysis counted 60 million to 90 million unique TCR beta chains, 8.5 million to 12 million of which were shared by at least two donors. Raw reads were error-corrected and collapsed into unique sequences by a nearest-neighbor algorithm in which closely related sequences were merged to remove PCR and sequencing errors. To assign V, D and J gene segments, CDR3 sequences were aligned to IMGT reference sequences. For a sequence to be retained, a match of at least six nucleotides to both a V gene segment and a J gene segment was required. A rearrangement counted as productive if the CDR3 had no stop codons and remained in frame with V and J, and every other rearrangement counted as non-productive. CDR3 was defined according to IMGT convention as the region running from the second conserved V-encoded cysteine to the conserved J-encoded phenylalanine. In an earlier analysis of more than 550 of the donors, sequences lacking an unambiguous match to a single V gene segment were excluded. In an earlier analysis of 500 to 750 of the donors, V segments were called functional above 56.7% productive rearrangements and were called segregating when the between-donor standard deviation exceeded 5%. To diagnose cytomegalovirus status from the catalog of TCR beta chain sequences, a statistical classification framework was built. A later analysis assigned V and J genes by comparing TCR nucleotide sequences with IMGT/GENE-DB human TR gene sequences. A later analysis assigned CDR3 sequences and most-parsimonious VDJ recombination scenarios with the TCRdist pipeline. In a later analysis, each TCR beta chain was defined by its CDR3 amino acid sequence together with its V-gene family, and reads lacking a unique V-gene family were excluded. A later analysis removed 500 to 600 highly shared, low-generation-probability nucleotide sequences to deal with suspected cross-contamination and a sequencing artifact. In a later analysis, a clonal expansion index was calculated for each public chain from normalized within-repertoire ranks of inferred template counts. In a later analysis, generation probabilities were computed using a VDJ recombination model fitted to out-of-frame rearrangements, and the results were checked against IGoR. Hypergeometric tests were used in a later analysis to score TCR-TCR, TCR-HLA and TCR-CMV co-occurrence, with a repertoire-size bias correction applied to the TCR pairs. In a later analysis, false discovery rates were estimated by permuting HLA or CMV assignments 20 times. In a later analysis, co-occurring TCRs were grouped using DBSCAN, and TCRdist sequence similarity was added for clustering within HLA-allele-positive subsets. For co-occurrence clustering, repertoires with fewer than 30,000 or more than 120,000 public chains were excluded, along with roughly 5 repertoires with anomalous nucleotide sharing. This immuneACCESS table, as held by TCRdb, lists in-frame sequences with V and J called but not all clones. Of the missing ones, under half trace to an unresolved V gene in checked studies; the others have no known cause. V and J calls plus clone size are reproduced from that table; the DNA served to infer D and trimming. Here the sample has under 200,000 clones; roughly 70% occur a single time. The ten top clones hold about 2% of the sample.

The sample comes from a study of cytomegalovirus exposure and HLA in healthy donors (dated by TCRdb to 2017 to 2019). Study-level background: In an earlier analysis of 587 of the donors, approximately 300 Gb of sequence data and about 110 million unique TCR beta sequences from approximately 180 million T cells were reported. An early release that covered around 590 HLA-typed donors contained approximately 290 gigabases of sequencing data and roughly 84 million unique TCR sequences. Of the roughly 400 genotyped donors, about 84% fell in the genetic ancestry cluster associated with self-reported Caucasian donors. The study aimed to test whether signatures of past pathogen exposure could be identified by cataloging public T cell receptors. The study used immunosequencing to profile the T cell repertoires of 670 or so subjects and linked those repertoires to cytomegalovirus serostatus. Besides the first cohort of 666 subjects, a separate validation cohort made up of over 95 different subjects was used. To predict cytomegalovirus infection status, the study combined high-throughput TCR immunosequencing, statistical association of individual TCRs with disease status, and machine learning. A later analysis re-examined previously published TCR beta repertoires from roughly 650 donors and added high-resolution HLA genotyping to investigate patterns of TCR occurrence. Rather than using new phenotypic data, the later analysis identified candidate immune exposures from TCR beta sequences and from how often those sequences occurred across donors. An earlier analysis of roughly 600 of the donors used high-throughput TCR beta sequencing to judge whether each TCR beta V gene segment behaved as functional or pseudogenic. Alongside the repertoire data, information on donor age, sex, ethnicity and CMV serostatus was compiled. A later genetic analysis took genome-wide SNP genotypes for about three fifths of the 666 donors and used that subset as a discovery cohort. All discovery cohort repertoires had been generated using a single sequencing platform. Class I and class II HLA loci were covered by the typing at four-digit resolution. The number of donors typed differed by locus, with roughly 620-640 for A, B, C, DRB1 and DQB1, around 500 for DQA1, approximately 580 for DPA1, and roughly 450 for DPB1. About five DR-DQ haplotypes were treated as single units for association and clustering because of strong linkage in the cohort. On average, roughly 200,000 unique TCR beta nucleotide sequences were sequenced per donor among a few hundred genotyped donors of the cohort, with roughly 18% of those sequences being non-productive. Broad study findings and their caveats: A cluster of highly shared sequence variants was judged likely to be a technical artifact of the sequencing pipeline. Compared with equally common non-associated chains, HLA-associated TCR beta chains in a later analysis were more clonally expanded and had lower generation probabilities. The cohort was sequenced for TCR beta chains only, and without alpha or paired-chain data the features that could be detected were limited. In a later analysis, the rate of TCR association differed among HLA loci, with DRB1 alleles having the most associated TCRs and HLA-C alleles having the fewest. A later analysis reported that several top co-occurrence clusters appeared linked to parvovirus B19, influenza, CMV and Epstein-Barr virus. It was suggested by the authors that the approach could potentially be generalized to other disease states and immunological phenotypes. Some IMGT-functional V segments, including TRBV6-2 and TRBV6-3, could not be told apart with the 87-base-pair reads, so those segments were excluded. V-gene and J-gene trimming of TCR beta chains was associated with a missense DCLRE1C variant in a later genetic analysis, and the association was replicated in an independent cohort. At a false discovery rate of 0.05, a later analysis linked about 16,000 TCR beta sequences to specific HLA alleles. Strong co-occurrence of HLA alleles, especially DR and DQ, made assigning TCR associations to individual alleles difficult. A total of 150 to 200 TCR beta chains were listed by the study as associated with cytomegalovirus. The classifier was reported to diagnose cytomegalovirus status with high specificity and sensitivity in both the original and validation cohorts. While some public TCRs were present in many individuals, most TCR sequences turned up only very rarely across donors. Because HLA typing was unavailable for some donors at each locus, only the typed subset was used in association tests. Presence/absence analyses assumed roughly uniform sequencing depth across donors, an assumption that may not hold. Correlated functional status among segregating V segments might be attributable to linkage disequilibrium, but an unknown experimental factor could not be ruled out. Over 15 rarely observed V segments, including chromosome 9 orphons, were excluded from the earlier analysis of about 500 of the donors because counts were too low. In vitro tests confirmed that three of the cytomegalovirus-associated TCR beta chains recognize cytomegalovirus antigens. A later genetic analysis reported fewer N-insertions in productive TCRs among donors in an Asian-associated ancestry cluster than the 666-donor mean. A further reported finding was that TCR beta sequences accurately predicted the HLA-A and HLA-B alleles for most subjects in the first cohort. In an earlier analysis of some 500 of the donors, most TCR beta V segments appeared in productive rearrangements about 87% or about 30% of the time, broadly matching IMGT annotations. According to a later analysis, most CMV-associated TCR beta chains appeared to be HLA-restricted, and the HLA associations seemed to be driven largely by CMV exposure. For the cohort, immune exposure information was limited to CMV serostatus.

In this chain, TRBV7-2 is recombined with TRBJ1-1, with TRBD1 matching 8 junction bases. This TCR was sampled from a woman aged 30 to 39 in good health and CMV-seronegative. The sequencing input was PBMCs. The bases read TGTGCCAGCAGCTACAGGACAGGGTTGGGCACTGAAGCTTTCTTT. This codes for CASSYRTGLGTEAFF.